This TCR beta chain derives from a study of shared T cell receptors in the human thymus. This clone was found once. Using immunoSEQ multiplex PCR, the repertoire was profiled, and TCRdb retains in-frame clones only, with some absent. The sample includes tens of thousands of clones, 90% to 95% seen only once; the top ten take around 0.033%. Deletions cut 0 bases from V and 4 bases from J, with 10 bases between. CDR1 and CDR2 from the germline V gene are LGHNA and YSLEER. The CDR3 loop spans 15 amino acids. This clonotype was obtained from a human donor. The chain couples TRBV4-3 to TRBJ1-5; no firm D call. The sample consisted of thymocytes. The CDR3 spells CASSQEIIGNQPQHF. The CDR3 DNA reads as TGCGCCAGCAGCCAAGAAATTATCGGTAATCAGCCCCAGCATTTT.